These 29 T cell receptor beta chains originate from one sample sequenced in a study of blood T cell repertoires in COVID-19. This table comes from immunoSEQ multiplex PCR, and its TCRdb copy is limited to in-frame clones, with some not included. The sample contains 150,000 to 200,000 clones, around nine tenths of which appear only once. Sequencing was done on a sample of peripheral blood. The receptors were gathered from a human donor in a cohort sampled during active COVID-19.

The chain combines TRBV6-5 with TRBJ2-3, with 10 bases matching TRBD2. Looked up from germline, CDR1 is MNHEY and CDR2 is SVGAGI. The CDR3 sequence is 15 residues long. Trimming took 7 bases from V and 8 from J; bases not matched to a gene: 12. CDR3 protein: CASTRLAGASGTQYF. CDR3 bases: TGTGCCAGCACGAGGCTAGCGGGGGCCTCAGGTACGCAGTATTTT.

The rearrangement links TRBV5-1 to TRBJ2-1; 11 nucleotides align to TRBD2. J was trimmed by 0 bases and V by 3 bases; bases with no gene match: 8. CDR3 length: 18 residues. CDR1 is SGHRS and CDR2 is YFSETQ in the germline V gene. CDR3 loop: CASSSSGGSPGSYNEQFF. CDR3 DNA: TGCGCCAGCAGCTCTAGCGGGGGGTCCCCAGGCTCCTACAATGAGCAGTTCTTC.

The chain is built from TRBV7-9 and TRBJ2-3, with 7 bases matching TRBD2. Per germline, CDR1 SEHNR and CDR2 FQNEAQ (reference sequence). The CDR3 is 17 residues long. With V trimmed by 7 bases and J by 2 bases, 15 bases remained unmatched. The CDR3 DNA is TGTGCCAGCACCTGGGGCCACGCGGGGGACCTCACAGATACGCAGTATTTT. As protein: CASTWGHAGDLTDTQYF. The full variable domain, with the rest looked up from reference TRBV7-9 and TRBJ2-3, is DTGVSQNPRHKITKRGQNVTFRCDPISEHNRLYWYRQTLGQGPEFLTYFQNEAQLEKSRLLSDRFSAERPKGSFSTLEIQRTEQGDSAMYLCASTWGHAGDLTDTQYFGPGTRLTVL.

This rearrangement joins TRBV5-3 to TRBJ1-5; D is possibly TRBD1 (5 bases). TRBV5-3 is an open reading frame, and its role is uncertain. The germline V and J ends were trimmed by 8 bases and 5 bases, with 20 bases remaining between them. The length of the CDR3 is 15 residues. In nucleotides, the CDR3 is TGTGCCAGCACCCCCCAGCAGGGAGGAGATCAGCCCCAGCATTTT. It encodes CASTPQQGGDQPQHF.

The chain uses TRBV7-8 and TRBJ2-7; no clear D gene. V lost 2 bases to trimming and J lost 6 bases, with 5 bases between them. CDR1 and CDR2 (germline): SGHVS, FQNEAQ. The CDR3 contains 11 residues. CDR3 DNA sequence: TGTGCCAGCAGCTTAACGAGCGAGCAGTACTTC. Its translation: CASSLTSEQYF.

J is TRBJ1-2 and V is TRBV10-2; 7 nucleotides line up with TRBD1. The CDR3 loop spans 14 amino acids. The V and J ends lost 0 bases and 7 bases, in that order; junction bases with no gene match: 5. Germline V gene lookup returns CDR1 WSHSY and CDR2 SAAADI. Written as DNA, the CDR3 is TGCGCCAGCAGTGAGTCGAGAGGGGGCCCTGGCTACACCTTC. Translation: CASSESRGGPGYTF.

The chain combines TRBV29-1 with TRBJ2-7; possibly TRBD1 for D (5 bases). Deletions cut 5 bases from V and 4 bases from J, with 12 bases between. Germline V gene data show CDR1 as SQVTM and CDR2 as ANQGSEA. The CDR3 has 12 amino acids. The CDR3 sequence: CSVRVQAYEQYF. The CDR3 coding sequence is TGCAGCGTTCGGGTACAGGCGTACGAGCAGTACTTC.

V gene TRBV6-5 combines with J gene TRBJ1-2, with D hard to call. CDR1 is MNHEY, CDR2 SVGAGI, per germline. The CDR3 spans 11 residues. Trimming shortened V by 7 bases and J by 6 bases, and 9 bases separated the two germline ends. CDR3 loop: CASTGSDGYTF. The CDR3, as DNA: TGTGCCAGCACGGGGAGTGATGGCTACACCTTC.

The rearrangement links TRBV12-3 or TRBV12-4 to TRBJ2-1; 10 positions agree with TRBD2. The junction had 3 bases not matched to a gene; V was cut back by 7 bases and J by 6 bases. CDR3 length: 13 amino acids. CDR3 protein: CASTGLAANEQFF. CDR3 DNA sequence: TGTGCCAGCACCGGACTAGCGGCCAATGAGCAGTTCTTC.

The J gene is TRBJ2-7, the V gene TRBV7-9; 7 nucleotides line up with TRBD2. This CDR3 contains 15 residues. Germline V lookup: CDR1 SEHNR, CDR2 FQNEAQ (reference sequence). Trimming cost V 3 bases and J 6 bases; bases outside gene matches: 11. The CDR3 sequence is CASSLRVVGGGEQYF. DNA of the CDR3: TGTGCCAGCAGCTTGAGGGTCGTTGGCGGGGGCGAGCAGTACTTC.

The V and J genes are TRBV5-1 and TRBJ2-7; TRBD1 matches 9 bases. V lost 4 bases and J lost 7; bases outside the gene matches: 9. The length of the CDR3 is 14 residues. CDR1 is SGHRS and CDR2 is YFSETQ in the germline V gene. The chain's CDR3 is CASSRKTGGSEQYF. The CDR3 DNA sequence: TGCGCCAGCAGCAGGAAGACAGGGGGAAGTGAGCAGTACTTC.

The CDR3 DNA reads as TGCGCCAGCAGCTTTCCGGGACAGGGGATCTACGAGCAGTACTTC. This translates into CASSFPGQGIYEQYF. The genes are TRBV5-1 and TRBJ2-7, with 10 bases fitting TRBD1. The V gene's germline CDR1 is SGHRS and CDR2 YFSETQ. V lost 2 bases and J lost 3; bases outside the gene matches: 5. This CDR3 is built from 15 residues.

The chain links TRBV4-1 to TRBJ1-4; D gene uncertain. Trimming shortened V by 1 base and J by 4 bases, and 13 bases separated the two germline ends. Germline V gene lookup returns CDR1 MGHRA and CDR2 YSYEKL. This CDR3 contains 16 residues. CDR3 DNA sequence: TGCGCCAGCAGCCAAGGGTCAGCAGGCCGTAATGAAAAACTGTTTTTT. This gives the protein CASSQGSAGRNEKLFF.

This chain uses TRBV5-5 with TRBJ2-5, with TRBD2 matching 8 bases. Germline assignment: CDR1 SGHKS and CDR2 YYEKEE (reference sequence). The CDR3 contains 14 residues. V was clipped by 4 bases and J by 4 bases; unmatched bases: 6. CDR3 sequence reads: CASSVGGAGETQYF. The CDR3 DNA reads TGTGCCAGCAGCGTCGGGGGGGCCGGAGAGACCCAGTACTTC. The whole variable domain, remainder taken from reference TRBV5-5 and TRBJ2-5, is DAGVTQSPTHLIKTRGQQVTLRCSPISGHKSVSWYQQVLGQGPQFIFQYYEKEERGRGNFPDRFSARQFPNYSSELNVNALLLGDSALYLCASSVGGAGETQYFGPGTRLLVL.

This clone was observed once. The chain employs TRBV12-5 and TRBJ2-5, with D perhaps matching TRBD1 (6 bases). V lost 8 bases and J 3 bases, leaving 13 bases between the germline ends. The length of the CDR3 is 13 residues. Germline assignment: CDR1 LGHNT and CDR2 FRNRAP. The CDR3 here is CASSMGHEETQYF. CDR3 coding DNA: TGTGCTAGTTCCATGGGACACGAAGAGACCCAGTACTTC.

The gene calls are TRBV10-1 and TRBJ2-3; D possibly corresponds to TRBD1 (6 bases). The CDR3 consists of 17 residues. Germline V lookup: CDR1 WNHNN, CDR2 SYGVQD (reference sequence). With 0 bases removed from V and 6 bases from J, the gap between germline ends came to 19 bases. The CDR3 is CASSESLGRTAGDTQYF. The CDR3 region has the DNA TGCGCCAGCAGTGAGTCGTTAGGAAGGACAGCCGGCGATACGCAGTATTTT.

The rearrangement uses TRBV6-6 and TRBJ2-7; the match to TRBD1 covers 8 bases. The V segment lost 2 bases and the J segment 1 base; nucleotides outside the gene matches: 7. Looked up from germline, CDR1 is MNHNY and CDR2 is SVGAGI (reference sequence). The CDR3 totals 16 residues. The CDR3 region is CASSYPRDRGSYEQYF. DNA for the CDR3: TGTGCCAGCAGTTACCCCCGAGACAGGGGATCCTACGAGCAGTACTTC.

The CDR3: CASSVGQPNTEAFF. CDR3 DNA: TGTGCCAGCAGCGTAGGACAGCCGAACACTGAAGCTTTCTTT. This chain joins TRBV9 and TRBJ1-1; tentatively, D is TRBD1 (5 bases). The CDR3 runs to 14 residues. The V end lost 0 bases, the J end lost 1 base, and 7 bases lay between the germline ends. Germline lookup yields CDR1 SGDLS and CDR2 YYNGEE.

This clone was observed a handful of times. The J gene is TRBJ2-7, the V gene TRBV7-8; 9 nucleotides agree with TRBD1. Looked up from germline, CDR1 is SGHVS and CDR2 is FQNEAQ. V shed 2 bases and J 2 bases; nucleotides not matched to a gene: 10. The CDR3 has 17 residues. This CDR3 is CASSLRKMGQGPYEQYF. In nucleotides, the CDR3 is TGTGCCAGCAGCTTAAGAAAGATGGGACAGGGTCCCTACGAGCAGTACTTC.

The V and J genes are TRBV10-3 and TRBJ2-1; 9 bases align to TRBD2. CDR3 size: 18 residues. Unmatched junction bases numbered 14, after V lost 0 bases and J lost 8 bases. Germline V gene lookup returns CDR1 ENHRY and CDR2 SYGVKD. In nucleotides, the CDR3 is TGTGCCATCAGTGAGTCGAATCTTGCGGGAGGGAAGAGGGATGAGCAGTTCTTC. This sequence encodes CAISESNLAGGKRDEQFF.

This clone was detected once. J is TRBJ2-7 and V is TRBV9, with D maybe TRBD1 (6 bases). The germline CDR1 and CDR2 sequences are SGDLS and YYNGEE. The CDR3 loop spans 15 amino acids. The V end lost 0 bases, the J end lost 5 bases, and 15 bases lay between the germline ends. CDR3 DNA sequence: TGTGCCAGCAGCGTAGGGGGTCAGGGGATCAACGAGCAGTACTTC. Amino acid sequence: CASSVGGQGINEQYF. Complete variable domain (other parts from reference TRBV9 and TRBJ2-7): DSGVTQTPKHLITATGQRVTLRCSPRSGDLSVYWYQQSLDQGLQFLIQYYNGEERAKGNILERFSAQQFPDLHSELNLSSLELGDSALYFCASSVGGQGINEQYFGPGTRLTVT.

The chain recombines TRBV19 with TRBJ1-6; 7 bases line up with TRBD1. The germline V gene encodes CDR1 LNHDA and CDR2 SQIVND (reference sequence). This CDR3 comprises 15 residues. V shed 7 bases, J shed 6 bases, and the junction held 9 bases outside the gene matches. DNA for the CDR3: TGTGCCAGTACTATGAGACAGGGTGGTAATTCACCCCTCCACTTT. It specifies CASTMRQGGNSPLHF.

The V call is TRBV4-2, the J call TRBJ2-6, with 10 nucleotides matching TRBD1. The trim removed 3 bases at V and 0 bases at J, leaving 11 bases unmatched. The V gene's germline CDR1 is LGHNA and CDR2 YNFKEQ. The CDR3 runs to 20 residues. The CDR3 region has the DNA TGTGCCAGCAGCCACCTATCGCCCGGGACAGGGGCCTCTGGGGCCAACGTCCTGACTTTC. Translated: CASSHLSPGTGASGANVLTF.

This clone is a singleton in its sample. The chain has TRBV5-4 and TRBJ2-1; 9 bases fit TRBD1. Germline V gene lookup returns CDR1 SGHNT and CDR2 YYREEE (reference sequence). J gave up 0 bases and V 5 bases, and 6 bases lay outside the gene matches. CDR3 size: 16 residues. CDR3 sequence: CASRQGAGSSYNEQFF. CDR3 nucleotide sequence: TGTGCCAGCAGACAGGGGGCGGGTAGCTCCTACAATGAGCAGTTCTTC. The variable domain in full, with the rest retrieved from reference TRBV5-4 and TRBJ2-1, is ETGVTQSPTHLIKTRGQQVTLRCSSQSGHNTVSWYQQALGQGPQFIFQYYREEENGRGNFPPRFSGLQFPNYSSELNVNALELDDSALYLCASRQGAGSSYNEQFFGPGTRLTVL.

The rearrangement links TRBV3-1 (or the pseudogene TRBV3-2) to TRBJ2-7, with D possibly matching TRBD2 (6 bases). Germline V gives CDR1 LGHDT, CDR2 YNNKEL (reference sequence). The V gene lost 3 bases and the J gene lost 3 bases, with 9 bases spanning the gap. The CDR3 has 13 amino acids. DNA of the CDR3: TGTGCCAGCAGCCAGGGGGGAGGCTACGAGCAGTACTTC. As protein: CASSQGGGYEQYF.

The rearrangement links TRBV6-1 to TRBJ2-3; 7 bases are a match to TRBD2. Unmatched junction bases numbered 2, after V lost 3 bases and J lost 2 bases. CDR1 and CDR2 (germline): MNHNS, SASEGT. The CDR3 has 14 amino acids. The CDR3 here is CASSDGGFTDTQYF. The DNA for the CDR3 is TGTGCCAGCAGTGACGGGGGGTTCACAGATACGCAGTATTTT.

The gene calls are TRBV6-2 or TRBV6-3 and TRBJ2-3; D is uncertain. This CDR3 contains 15 residues. The germline V gene has CDR1 MNHEY and CDR2 SVGEGT. Trimming shortened V by 0 bases and J by 5 bases, and 12 bases separated the two germline ends. The CDR3 loop reads CASSYSSTAKDTQYF. CDR3 in DNA: TGTGCCAGCAGTTACTCATCCACCGCGAAAGATACGCAGTATTTT.

The chain has TRBV19 and TRBJ1-6, with 8 positions matching TRBD1. Unmatched junction bases numbered 8, after V lost 5 bases and J lost 2 bases. Germline V gene data show CDR1 as LNHDA and CDR2 as SQIVND (reference sequence). The CDR3 runs to 17 residues. For the CDR3, the DNA is TGTGCCAGTAGTCAATTCAGGGGGCCTCCCTATAATTCACCCCTCCACTTT. Translated: CASSQFRGPPYNSPLHF.

The V and J genes are TRBV9 and TRBJ2-3; D may be TRBD2 (6 bases). V was shortened by 4 bases and J by 2 bases, with 14 bases between the two germline ends. CDR1 SGDLS and CDR2 YYNGEE come from the germline V gene. CDR3 length: 15 amino acids. CDR3 loop: CASSPRLVATDTQYF. CDR3 nucleotides: TGTGCCAGCAGCCCGCGACTAGTGGCCACAGATACGCAGTATTTT. Looking up the rest from reference TRBV9 and TRBJ2-3 gives the full variable domain: DSGVTQTPKHLITATGQRVTLRCSPRSGDLSVYWYQQSLDQGLQFLIQYYNGEERAKGNILERFSAQQFPDLHSELNLSSLELGDSALYFCASSPRLVATDTQYFGPGTRLTVL.